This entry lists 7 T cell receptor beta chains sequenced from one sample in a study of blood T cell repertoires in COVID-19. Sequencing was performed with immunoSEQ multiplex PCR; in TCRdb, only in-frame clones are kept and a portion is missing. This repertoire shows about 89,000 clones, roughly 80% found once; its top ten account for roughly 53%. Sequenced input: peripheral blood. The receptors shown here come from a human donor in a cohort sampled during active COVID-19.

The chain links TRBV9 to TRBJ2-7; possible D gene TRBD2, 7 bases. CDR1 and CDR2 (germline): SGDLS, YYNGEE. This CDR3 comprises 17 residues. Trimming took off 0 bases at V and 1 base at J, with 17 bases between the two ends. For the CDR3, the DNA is TGTGCCAGCAGCGTAGGAGAGGGGGGGGCGGATTCCTACGAGCAGTACTTC. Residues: CASSVGEGGADSYEQYF.

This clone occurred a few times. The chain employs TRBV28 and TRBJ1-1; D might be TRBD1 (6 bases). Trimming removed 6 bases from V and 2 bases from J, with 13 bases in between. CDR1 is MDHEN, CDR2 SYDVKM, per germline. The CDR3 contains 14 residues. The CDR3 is CASSRGQINTEAFF. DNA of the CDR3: TGTGCCAGCAGCAGAGGACAGATAAACACTGAAGCTTTCTTT. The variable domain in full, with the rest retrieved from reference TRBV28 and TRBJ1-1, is DVKVTQSSRYLVKRTGEKVFLECVQDMDHENMFWYRQDPGLGLRLIYFSYDVKMKEKGDIPEGYSVSREKKERFSLILESASTNQTSMYLCASSRGQINTEAFFGQGTRLTVV.

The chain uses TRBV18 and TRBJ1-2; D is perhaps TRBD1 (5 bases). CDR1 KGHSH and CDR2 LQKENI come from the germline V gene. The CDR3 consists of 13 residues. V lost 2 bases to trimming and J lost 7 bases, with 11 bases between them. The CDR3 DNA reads TGTGCCAGCTCACCAGACAGCAAGTTTGGCTACACCTTC. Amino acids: CASSPDSKFGYTF.

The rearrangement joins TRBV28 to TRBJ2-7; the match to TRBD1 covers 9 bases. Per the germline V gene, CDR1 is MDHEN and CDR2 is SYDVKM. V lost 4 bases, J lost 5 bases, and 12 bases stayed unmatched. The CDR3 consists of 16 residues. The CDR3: CASSYLQGAGFHEQYF. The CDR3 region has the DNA TGTGCCAGCAGTTACTTACAGGGGGCGGGTTTCCACGAGCAGTACTTC.

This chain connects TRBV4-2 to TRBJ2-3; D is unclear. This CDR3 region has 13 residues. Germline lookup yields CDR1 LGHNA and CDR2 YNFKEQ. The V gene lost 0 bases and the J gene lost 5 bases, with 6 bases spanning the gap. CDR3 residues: CASSQDSGDTQYF. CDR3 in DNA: TGTGCCAGCAGCCAAGATAGTGGAGATACGCAGTATTTT.

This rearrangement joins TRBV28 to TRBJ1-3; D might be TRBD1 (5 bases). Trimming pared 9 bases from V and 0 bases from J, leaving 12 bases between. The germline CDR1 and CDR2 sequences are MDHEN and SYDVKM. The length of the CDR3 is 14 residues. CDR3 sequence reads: CASARGFSGNTIYF. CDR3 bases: TGTGCCAGTGCTCGGGGGTTCTCTGGAAACACCATATATTTT.

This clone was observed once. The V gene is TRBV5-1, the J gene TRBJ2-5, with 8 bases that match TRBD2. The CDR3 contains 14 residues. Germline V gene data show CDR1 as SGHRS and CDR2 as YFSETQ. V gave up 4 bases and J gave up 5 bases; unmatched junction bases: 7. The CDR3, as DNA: TGCGCCAGCAGCATGGGACTAGATGTGGAGACCCAGTACTTC. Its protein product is CASSMGLDVETQYF.